Listed below are T cell receptor beta chains from one sample, sequenced in a study of T cell clonotyping in hematopoietic cell transplantation. Repertoires were generated with immunoSEQ multiplex PCR, while TCRdb's copy carries only in-frame clones and drops some. The data hold around 45,000 clones, with approximately 78% observed a single time. Sequenced here: peripheral blood mononuclear cells, sampled before stem cell transplant. Receptors originate from a man in his fifties or sixties with myelodysplastic syndrome. Some clones in this sample may be carry-over from other donors' samples. Both conserved end residues are part of each CDR3. The order of the fields is J gene, clone size, D gene, V gene, CDR3 protein, CDR3 DNA. D genes are given only for firm matches. Not every row has a clone size; where given, it reads once, few, many or a size class.

j_gene: TRBJ1-2
abundance: .
d_gene: TRBD1
v_gene: TRBV19
CDR3aa: CASTDRVLLPNGYTF
CDR3nt: TGTGCCAGTACCGACAGGGTACTTCTTCCTAATGGCTACACCTTC

j_gene: TRBJ1-6
abundance: .
d_gene: .
v_gene: TRBV7-2
CDR3aa: CASSAGPGRGNSPLHF
CDR3nt: TGTGCCAGCAGCGCAGGACCGGGACGGGGGAATTCACCCCTCCACTTT

j_gene: TRBJ2-7
abundance: .
d_gene: .
v_gene: TRBV18
CDR3aa: CASSPSGPLEQYF
CDR3nt: TGTGCCAGCTCACCTTCCGGGCCCCTCGAGCAGTACTTC

j_gene: TRBJ2-3
abundance: .
d_gene: TRBD2
v_gene: TRBV10-3
CDR3aa: CAISEGTSGGAKASTDTQYF
CDR3nt: TGTGCCATCAGTGAGGGGACTAGCGGGGGGGCGAAGGCTTCAACAGATACGCAGTATTTT

j_gene: TRBJ1-6
abundance: .
d_gene: .
v_gene: TRBV7-6
CDR3aa: CASSLGAGRRVRSPLHF
CDR3nt: TGTGCCAGCAGCTTAGGGGCAGGCCGCCGGGTAAGGTCACCCCTCCACTTT

j_gene: TRBJ2-7
abundance: .
d_gene: .
v_gene: TRBV5-8
CDR3aa: CASSPRGFSFSYEQYF
CDR3nt: TGTGCCAGCAGCCCCCGGGGGTTCAGCTTTTCCTACGAGCAGTACTTC

j_gene: TRBJ1-2
abundance: .
d_gene: TRBD1
v_gene: TRBV5-6
CDR3aa: CASSYSGDSGYGYTF
CDR3nt: TGTGCCAGCAGCTACTCGGGGGACAGCGGATATGGCTACACCTTC

j_gene: TRBJ1-6
abundance: few
d_gene: TRBD1
v_gene: TRBV5-1
CDR3aa: CASSLATGGRGDSPLHF
CDR3nt: TGCGCCAGCAGCTTGGCTACAGGGGGCAGGGGGGATTCACCCCTCCACTTT

j_gene: TRBJ2-7
abundance: .
d_gene: .
v_gene: TRBV11-2
CDR3aa: CASSSRGFVQYF
CDR3nt: TGTGCCAGCAGCTCCCGGGGTTTTGTGCAGTACTTC

j_gene: TRBJ1-2
abundance: few
d_gene: TRBD1
v_gene: TRBV5-1
CDR3aa: CASSLVGQGEVGYTF
CDR3nt: TGCGCCAGCAGCTTGGTCGGGCAGGGGGAAGTTGGCTACACCTTC

j_gene: TRBJ1-1
abundance: .
d_gene: .
v_gene: TRBV18
CDR3aa: CASSPPEGLNTEAFF
CDR3nt: TGTGCCAGCTCACCACCGGAGGGTTTAAACACTGAAGCTTTCTTT

j_gene: TRBJ1-2
abundance: .
d_gene: .
v_gene: TRBV28
CDR3aa: CASSATGMENYGYTF
CDR3nt: TGTGCCAGCAGTGCTACAGGGATGGAGAACTATGGCTACACCTTC

j_gene: TRBJ2-2
abundance: .
d_gene: .
v_gene: TRBV6-6
CDR3aa: CASSPGYLNTGELFF
CDR3nt: TGTGCCAGCAGCCCGGGCTACCTGAACACCGGGGAGCTGTTTTTT

j_gene: TRBJ1-5
abundance: .
d_gene: .
v_gene: TRBV25-1
CDR3aa: CASSEYGGHQPQHF
CDR3nt: TGTGCCAGCAGTGAATATGGGGGGCATCAGCCCCAGCATTTT

j_gene: TRBJ1-3
abundance: once
d_gene: .
v_gene: TRBV2
CDR3aa: CASSEALGNTIYF
CDR3nt: TGTGCCAGCAGTGAAGCGCTTGGAAACACCATATATTTT